This T cell receptor beta chain was sequenced for a study of multiple sclerosis patients with progressive multifocal leukoencephalopathy. Profiled with immunoSEQ multiplex PCR; TCRdb holds only in-frame clones, not every one. The data contain about 30,000 clones, approximately 85% of them singletons. Time point in this sample: time of PML onset. Natalizumab-treated patients developed PML between roughly 16 and 60 months into natalizumab therapy. This clone has more than one count but fewer than ten. The antigen remains unidentified. Notes on the study in general: Less diverse TRB repertoires were suggested in most PML patients. TRBV and TRBJ usage showed no common pattern when PML developed.

The CDR3 spans 15 residues. The V gene's germline CDR1 is SGDLS and CDR2 YYNGEE. The V end was cut by 0 bases, the J end by 0 bases, with 7 bases between. The J gene is TRBJ2-1, the V gene TRBV9, with TRBD2 as a possible D gene (5 bases). The sequencing here drew on PBMCs, taken from a patient treated with natalizumab. This sequence originates from a woman aged 25 to 39 with progressive multifocal leukoencephalopathy. CDR3 coding DNA: TGTGCCAGCAGCGTAGTAGGGAGCTCCTACAATGAGCAGTTCTTC. Translated, it gives CASSVVGSSYNEQFF.